This T cell receptor beta chain was identified in a study of blood T cell repertoires in COVID-19. About the research overall: PBMCs, B-cell-depleted T cells, or T cells provided the cDNA or gDNA that made up the material.

The study assigned cohorts using participant-reported clinical history. In the authors' methods: It was from reference gene primer amplification that nucleated cell counts were estimated. Sequencing used immunoSEQ multiplex PCR; TCRdb keeps in-frame clones, though not all of them. V and J calls and clone size are copied from that table; D and trimming were computed from the DNA. The sample consists of 200,000 to 250,000 clones, approximately 92% of them appearing once. The length of the CDR3 is 15 residues. V was pared by 4 bases and J by 2 bases, with 6 bases of the junction left unmatched. CDR1 SGDLS and CDR2 YYNGEE come from the germline V gene.

This rearrangement joins TRBV9 to TRBJ1-1; 9 bases are shared with TRBD1. This sequence originates from a woman aged 18-35 years in a cohort exposed to, infected with or recovered from COVID-19 (not recorded which). Material: PBMCs or T cells enriched from blood (not recorded which). Here the CDR3 reads CASSPRTGENTEAFF. Written as DNA, the CDR3 is TGTGCCAGCAGCCCTCGGACAGGGGAAAACACTGAAGCTTTCTTT.